The next 17 T cell receptor beta chains were all read from a single sample in a study of cytomegalovirus exposure and HLA in healthy donors. 60 Vbeta and 13 Jbeta primers were used in PCR. Sequencing used immunoSEQ multiplex PCR; TCRdb keeps in-frame clones, though not all of them. The sample contains 200,000 to 300,000 clones, 82% of which appear only once. Sequencing was carried out using PBMCs. These receptors all stem from a woman aged 35 to 49 in good health and CMV-seropositive.

The V gene is TRBV7-2, the J gene TRBJ2-7; TRBD1 agrees at 7 bases. Germline V gene sequence: CDR1 SGHTA, CDR2 FQGNSA. The CDR3 runs 14 residues. J lost 6 bases, V lost 0 bases, and 5 bases had no gene match. CDR3 region: CASSLAQGEFEQYF. For the CDR3, the DNA is TGTGCCAGCAGCTTAGCTCAGGGGGAGTTCGAGCAGTACTTC.

The V call is TRBV7-2, the J call TRBJ2-3; 8 positions match TRBD2. J gave up 6 bases and V 0 bases, and 2 bases lay outside the gene matches. The CDR3 sequence is 14 residues long. Germline V gene data show CDR1 as SGHTA and CDR2 as FQGNSA. CDR3: CASSLAPSGDTQYF. For the CDR3, the DNA is TGTGCCAGCAGCTTAGCACCTAGCGGGGATACGCAGTATTTT.

This clone was counted a few times. The J gene is TRBJ2-6, the V gene TRBV9, with 9 bases identical to TRBD2. The ends lost 0 bases at V and 4 bases at J; junction bases unmatched: 8. This CDR3 contains 18 residues. CDR1 and CDR2 (germline): SGDLS, YYNGEE. This CDR3 reads CASSVAVGLAAGANVLTF. The CDR3 DNA is TGTGCCAGCAGCGTAGCGGTGGGACTAGCTGCGGGGGCCAACGTCCTGACTTTC. Looking up the rest from reference TRBV9 and TRBJ2-6 gives the full variable domain: DSGVTQTPKHLITATGQRVTLRCSPRSGDLSVYWYQQSLDQGLQFLIQYYNGEERAKGNILERFSAQQFPDLHSELNLSSLELGDSALYFCASSVAVGLAAGANVLTFGAGSRLTVL.

The rearrangement links TRBV27 to TRBJ2-3; 7 nucleotides line up with TRBD2. Germline V gene data show CDR1 as MNHEY and CDR2 as SMNVEV (reference sequence). The V segment lost 7 bases and the J segment 2 bases; nucleotides outside the gene matches: 3. The CDR3 is 13 amino acids. The CDR3 spells CASTRDYTDTQYF. The CDR3 DNA is TGTGCCAGCACTAGGGACTACACAGATACGCAGTATTTT.

The chain employs TRBV7-3 and TRBJ1-1; the match to TRBD1 covers 8 bases. CDR1 and CDR2 from the germline V gene are SGHTA and FQGTGA. The CDR3 is 13 amino acids. The junction had 11 bases not matched to a gene; V was cut back by 7 bases and J by 10 bases. CDR3 region: CASTPGGNRRAFF. CDR3 sequence (DNA): TGTGCCAGCACCCCAGGGGGCAACCGTAGAGCTTTCTTT.

This chain uses TRBV4-2 with TRBJ2-7; D uncertain. V lost 0 bases to trimming and J lost 3 bases, with 9 bases between them. The CDR3 runs 14 residues. Germline-derived CDR1 and CDR2 are LGHNA and YNFKEQ. CDR3 in amino acids: CASSQDLTLYEQYF. CDR3 coding DNA: TGTGCCAGCAGCCAAGATCTAACCCTCTACGAGCAGTACTTC.

V gene TRBV12-5 combines with J gene TRBJ2-7, with D unresolved. V was trimmed by 1 base and J by 7 bases, leaving 8 bases between them. Looked up from germline, CDR1 is LGHNT and CDR2 is FRNRAP. There are 12 residues in the CDR3. In nucleotides, the CDR3 is TGTGCTAGTGGTTTGGGGCCTAGGGAGCAGTACTTC. Translated: CASGLGPREQYF. Variable domain in full (rest from reference TRBV12-5 and TRBJ2-7): DARVTQTPRHKVTEMGQEVTMRCQPILGHNTVFWYRQTMMQGLELLAYFRNRAPLDDSGMPKDRFSAEMPDATLATLKIQPSEPRDSAVYFCASGLGPREQYFGPGTRLTVT.

The V call is TRBV2, the J call TRBJ2-7; tentative D call: TRBD1 (5 bases). Germline V gene sequence: CDR1 SNHLY, CDR2 FYNNEI. V was cut by 6 bases and J by 6 bases, with 15 bases left in between. This CDR3 spans 13 amino acids. For the CDR3, the DNA is TGTGCCAGCAGCCAATCTCAGGGAACCGAGCAGTACTTC. The encoded protein is CASSQSQGTEQYF.

The table lists this clone with a few counts. V gene TRBV7-9 combines with J gene TRBJ2-7; D might be TRBD1 (6 bases). V was cut by 1 base and J by 7 bases, with 11 bases left in between. The germline V gene encodes CDR1 SEHNR and CDR2 FQNEAQ (reference sequence). The CDR3 runs to 13 residues. CDR3 region: CASSLDTGLEQYF. The CDR3 DNA reads TGTGCCAGCAGCTTAGACACAGGGTTAGAGCAGTACTTC.

The rearrangement uses TRBV4-3 and TRBJ1-5; a weak D match, TRBD1 (5 bases). The V gene's germline CDR1 is LGHNA and CDR2 YSLEER. V was clipped by 0 bases and J by 5 bases, with 14 bases between them. This CDR3 is built from 16 residues. The CDR3 sequence: CASSQDLGARYQPQHF. CDR3 nucleotides: TGCGCCAGCAGCCAAGACTTAGGGGCACGTTATCAGCCCCAGCATTTT.

Written as DNA, the CDR3 is TGTGCCAGCAGTTACGAGACAGGGATGAATGAAAAACTGTTTTTT. Its protein is CASSYETGMNEKLFF. This rearrangement joins TRBV6-6 to TRBJ1-4; the match to TRBD1 covers 7 bases. After removal of 2 bases from V and 5 bases from J, the junction contained 5 bases not matched to a gene. Germline CDR1 MNHNY, CDR2 SVGAGI (reference sequence). The CDR3 sequence is 15 residues long.

CDR3 in amino acids: CSVGSPNEKLFF. In nucleotides, the CDR3 is TGCAGCGTTGGCAGTCCTAATGAAAAACTGTTTTTT. The chain links TRBV29-1 to TRBJ1-4; D ambiguous. Germline CDR1 and CDR2: SQVTM and ANQGSEA. This CDR3 is 12 amino acids long. V lost 4 bases and J 3 bases, leaving 6 bases between the germline ends.

CDR3: CASKRGAKYYGYTF. The CDR3 DNA follows: TGTGCCAGTAAGCGGGGGGCAAAATACTATGGCTACACCTTC. The chain recombines TRBV19 with TRBJ1-2, with D maybe TRBD1 (6 bases). The germline CDR1 and CDR2 sequences are LNHDA and SQIVND (reference sequence). The ends were cut back, 7 bases at V and 3 bases at J, with 15 bases in the middle. The CDR3 covers 14 residues.

The rearrangement links TRBV7-8 to TRBJ2-2; 12 positions match TRBD1. This CDR3 region has 16 residues. The germline V gene encodes CDR1 SGHVS and CDR2 FQNEAQ. V was pared by 4 bases and J by 7 bases, with 7 bases of the junction left unmatched. The CDR3 DNA is TGTGCCAGCAGCTCCCGGGACAGGGGGCAGGGCGGGGAGCTGTTTTTT. Encoded protein: CASSSRDRGQGGELFF. Using reference TRBV7-8 and TRBJ2-2 for the parts outside the CDR3, the full variable domain is GAGVSQSPRYKVAKRGQDVALRCDPISGHVSLFWYQQALGQGPEFLTYFQNEAQLDKSGLPSDRFFAERPEGSVSTLKIQRTQQEDSAVYLCASSSRDRGQGGELFFGEGSRLTVL.

The chain is built from TRBV9 and TRBJ2-3; a weak D match, TRBD2 (7 bases). CDR1 and CDR2 (germline): SGDLS, YYNGEE. The CDR3 runs 16 residues. V lost 4 bases and J 0 bases, leaving 15 bases between the germline ends. The CDR3 nucleotides are TGTGCCAGCAGCCCTAGCGAGGGGGGGAGCACAGATACGCAGTATTTT. Amino acids: CASSPSEGGSTDTQYF.

This clone was counted between two and nine times. This chain uses TRBV29-1 with TRBJ1-3; D remains unclear. CDR1 is SQVTM and CDR2 is ANQGSEA in the germline V gene. V was pared by 1 base and J by 1 base, with 8 bases between. This CDR3 comprises 14 residues. The CDR3 DNA follows: TGCAGCGTTGAAGGGGCCATGTCTGGAAACACCATATATTTT. It encodes CSVEGAMSGNTIYF.

The chain has TRBV19 and TRBJ1-5; the match to TRBD1 covers 7 bases. From germline, CDR1 is LNHDA and CDR2 SQIVND (reference sequence). The V and J ends lost 4 bases and 6 bases, in that order; junction bases with no gene match: 3. This CDR3 has 13 amino acids. DNA for the CDR3: TGTGCCAGTAGTACAGGGGGGAGTCAGCCCCAGCATTTT. It yields the protein CASSTGGSQPQHF.